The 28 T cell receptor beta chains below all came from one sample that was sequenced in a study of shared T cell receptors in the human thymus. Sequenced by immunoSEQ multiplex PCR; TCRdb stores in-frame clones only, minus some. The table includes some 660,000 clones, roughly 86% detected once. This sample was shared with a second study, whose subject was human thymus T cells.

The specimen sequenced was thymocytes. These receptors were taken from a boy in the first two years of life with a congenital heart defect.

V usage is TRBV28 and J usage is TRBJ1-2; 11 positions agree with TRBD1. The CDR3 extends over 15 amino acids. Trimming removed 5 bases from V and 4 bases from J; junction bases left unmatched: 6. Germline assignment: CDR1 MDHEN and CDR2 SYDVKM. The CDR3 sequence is CASSLGQGVFYGYTF. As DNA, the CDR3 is TGTGCCAGCAGTCTGGGACAGGGGGTTTTCTATGGCTACACCTTC.

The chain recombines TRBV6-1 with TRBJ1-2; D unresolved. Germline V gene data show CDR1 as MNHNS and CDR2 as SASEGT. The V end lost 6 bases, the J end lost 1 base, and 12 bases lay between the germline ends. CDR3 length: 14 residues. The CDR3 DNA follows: TGTGCCAGCAGCCTTGTTGGAGATAACTATGGCTACACCTTC. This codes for CASSLVGDNYGYTF.

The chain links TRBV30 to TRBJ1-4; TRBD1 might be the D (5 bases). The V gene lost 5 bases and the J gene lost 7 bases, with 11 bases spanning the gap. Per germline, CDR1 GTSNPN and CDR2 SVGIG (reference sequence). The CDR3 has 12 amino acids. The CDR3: CAWRRESEKLFF. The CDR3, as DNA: TGTGCCTGGCGCAGGGAATCTGAAAAACTGTTTTTT.

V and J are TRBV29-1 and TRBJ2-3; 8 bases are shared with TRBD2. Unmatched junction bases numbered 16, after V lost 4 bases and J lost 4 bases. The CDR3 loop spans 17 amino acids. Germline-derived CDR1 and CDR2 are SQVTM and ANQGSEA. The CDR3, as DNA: TGCAGCGTTGGTTCGGGGGGGCTGCCGGCGACCGCAGATACGCAGTATTTT. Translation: CSVGSGGLPATADTQYF.

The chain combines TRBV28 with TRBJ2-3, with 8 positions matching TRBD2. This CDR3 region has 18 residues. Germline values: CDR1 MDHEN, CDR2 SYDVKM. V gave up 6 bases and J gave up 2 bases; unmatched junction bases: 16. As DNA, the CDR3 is TGTGCCAGCAGACACATCCAGTCTAGCGGGCATCTCACAGATACGCAGTATTTT. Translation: CASRHIQSSGHLTDTQYF.

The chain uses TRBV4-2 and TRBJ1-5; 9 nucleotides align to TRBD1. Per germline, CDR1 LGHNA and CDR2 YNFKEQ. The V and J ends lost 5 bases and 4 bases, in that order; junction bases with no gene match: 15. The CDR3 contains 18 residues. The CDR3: CASSTTTGGNGNNQPQHF. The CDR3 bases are TGTGCCAGCAGCACGACGACAGGGGGAAATGGGAATAATCAGCCCCAGCATTTT.

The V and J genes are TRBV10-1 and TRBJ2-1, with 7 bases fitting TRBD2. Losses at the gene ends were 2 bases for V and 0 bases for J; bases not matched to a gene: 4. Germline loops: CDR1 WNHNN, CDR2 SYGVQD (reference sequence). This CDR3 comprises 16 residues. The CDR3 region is CASSEPREGSYNEQFF. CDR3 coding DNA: TGCGCCAGCAGTGAGCCCAGGGAGGGCTCCTACAATGAGCAGTTCTTC.

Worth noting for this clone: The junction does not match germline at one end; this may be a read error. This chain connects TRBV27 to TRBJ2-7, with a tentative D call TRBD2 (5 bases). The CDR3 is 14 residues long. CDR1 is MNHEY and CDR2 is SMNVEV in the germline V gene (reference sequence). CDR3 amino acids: CANSLGSPLYEQYF. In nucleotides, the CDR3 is TGTGCCAACAGTTTAGGGAGTCCGCTATACGAGCAGTACTTC.

CDR3 amino acids: CASSQDRGGPRSGNTIYF. The CDR3, as DNA: TGCGCCAGCAGCCAAGATCGGGGAGGCCCCCGCTCTGGAAACACCATATATTTT. The chain employs TRBV4-1 and TRBJ1-3; D gene ambiguous. This CDR3 contains 18 residues. CDR1 and CDR2 from the germline V gene are MGHRA and YSYEKL. Trimming took off 0 bases at V and 0 bases at J, with 15 bases between the two ends.

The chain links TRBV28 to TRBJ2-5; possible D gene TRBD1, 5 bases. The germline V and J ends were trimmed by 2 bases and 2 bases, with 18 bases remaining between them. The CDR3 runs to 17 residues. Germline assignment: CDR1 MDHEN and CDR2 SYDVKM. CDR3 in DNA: TGTGCCAGCAGTTTAGACAGATCCCTAAGCTTACAAGAGACCCAGTACTTC. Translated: CASSLDRSLSLQETQYF.

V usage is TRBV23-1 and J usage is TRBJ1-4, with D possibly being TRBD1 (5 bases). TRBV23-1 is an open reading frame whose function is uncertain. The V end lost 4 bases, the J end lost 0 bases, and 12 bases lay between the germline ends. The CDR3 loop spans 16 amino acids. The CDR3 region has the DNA TGCGCCAGCAGTCCAGCTGACAGCCCAACTAATGAAAAACTGTTTTTT. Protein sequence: CASSPADSPTNEKLFF.

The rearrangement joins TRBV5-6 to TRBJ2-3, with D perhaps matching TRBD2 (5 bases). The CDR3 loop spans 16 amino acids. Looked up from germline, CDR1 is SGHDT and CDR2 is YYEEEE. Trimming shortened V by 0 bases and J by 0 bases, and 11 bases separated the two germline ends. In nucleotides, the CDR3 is TGTGCCAGCAGCTTGGCGGGATCGACTAGCACAGATACGCAGTATTTT. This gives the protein CASSLAGSTSTDTQYF.

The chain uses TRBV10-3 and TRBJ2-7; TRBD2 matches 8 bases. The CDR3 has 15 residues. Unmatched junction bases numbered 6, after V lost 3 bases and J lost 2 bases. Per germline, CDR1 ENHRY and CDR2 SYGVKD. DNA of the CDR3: TGTGCCATCAGTGATCGGGCGGGAGGTACCTACGAGCAGTACTTC. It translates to CAISDRAGGTYEQYF.

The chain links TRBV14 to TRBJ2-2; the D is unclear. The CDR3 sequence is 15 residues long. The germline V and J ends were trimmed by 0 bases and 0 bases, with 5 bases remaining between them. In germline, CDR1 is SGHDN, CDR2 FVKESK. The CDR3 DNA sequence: TGTGCCAGCAGCCAAGATCACACGAACACCGGGGAGCTGTTTTTT. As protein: CASSQDHTNTGELFF.

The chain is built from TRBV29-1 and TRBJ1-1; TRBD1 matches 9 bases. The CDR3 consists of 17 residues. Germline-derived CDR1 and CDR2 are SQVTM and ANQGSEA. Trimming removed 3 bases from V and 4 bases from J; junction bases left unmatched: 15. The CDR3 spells CSVDTYPGQGRSTEAFF. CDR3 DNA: TGCAGCGTTGACACGTACCCAGGACAGGGGAGGAGCACTGAAGCTTTCTTT.

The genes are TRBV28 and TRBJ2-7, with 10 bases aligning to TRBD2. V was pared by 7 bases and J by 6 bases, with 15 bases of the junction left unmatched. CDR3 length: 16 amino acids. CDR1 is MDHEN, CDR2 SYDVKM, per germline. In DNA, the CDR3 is TGTGCCAGCACCTGGGGGGCTAGCGGGAGAACTTCCGAGCAGTACTTC. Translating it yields CASTWGASGRTSEQYF.

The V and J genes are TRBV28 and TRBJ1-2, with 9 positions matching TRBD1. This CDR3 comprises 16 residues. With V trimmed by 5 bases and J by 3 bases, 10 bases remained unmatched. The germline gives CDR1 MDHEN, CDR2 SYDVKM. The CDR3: CASSPSTGGIDYGYTF. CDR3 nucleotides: TGTGCCAGCAGTCCTTCGACAGGGGGTATTGACTATGGCTACACCTTC.

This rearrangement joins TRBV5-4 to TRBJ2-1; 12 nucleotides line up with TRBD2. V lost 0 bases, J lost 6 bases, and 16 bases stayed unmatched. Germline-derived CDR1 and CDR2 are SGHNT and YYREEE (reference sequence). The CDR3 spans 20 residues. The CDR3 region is CASSLAGPSGRAIPINEQFF. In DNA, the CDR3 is TGTGCCAGCAGCTTGGCCGGTCCTAGCGGGAGGGCCATTCCGATCAATGAGCAGTTCTTC.

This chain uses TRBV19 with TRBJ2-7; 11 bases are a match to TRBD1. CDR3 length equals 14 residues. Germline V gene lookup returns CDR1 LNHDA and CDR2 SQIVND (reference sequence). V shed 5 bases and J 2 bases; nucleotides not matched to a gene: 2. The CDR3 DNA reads TGTGCCAGTAGTGCGGACAGGGGGCCCTACGAGCAGTACTTC. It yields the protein CASSADRGPYEQYF.

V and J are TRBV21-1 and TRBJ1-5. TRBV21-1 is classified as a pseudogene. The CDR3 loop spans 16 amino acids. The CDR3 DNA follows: TGTGCCAGCAGCAGCCGGGAGATACGGGTGTATCAGCCCCAGCATTTT. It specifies CASSSREIRVYQPQHF.

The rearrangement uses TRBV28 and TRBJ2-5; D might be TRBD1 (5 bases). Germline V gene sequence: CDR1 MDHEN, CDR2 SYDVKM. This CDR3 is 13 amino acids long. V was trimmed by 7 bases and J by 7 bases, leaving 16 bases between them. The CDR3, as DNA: TGTGCCAGCACCACCCTGTCAAGGGGGACCCAGTACTTC. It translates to CASTTLSRGTQYF.

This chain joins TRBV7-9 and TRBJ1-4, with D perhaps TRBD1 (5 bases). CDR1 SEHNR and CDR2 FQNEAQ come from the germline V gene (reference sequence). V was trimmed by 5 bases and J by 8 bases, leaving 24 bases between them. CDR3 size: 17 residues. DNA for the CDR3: TGTGCCAGCAGCGCGAGTCTTTTCTCGGGGGGGAGGGAAAAACTGTTTTTT. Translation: CASSASLFSGGREKLFF.

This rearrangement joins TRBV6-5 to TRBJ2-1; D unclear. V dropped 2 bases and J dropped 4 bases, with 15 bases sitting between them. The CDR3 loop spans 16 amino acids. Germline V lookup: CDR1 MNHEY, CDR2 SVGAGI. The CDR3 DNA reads TGTGCCAGCAGTTACACCTGGGCTTTCTTATACAATGAGCAGTTCTTC. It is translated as CASSYTWAFLYNEQFF.

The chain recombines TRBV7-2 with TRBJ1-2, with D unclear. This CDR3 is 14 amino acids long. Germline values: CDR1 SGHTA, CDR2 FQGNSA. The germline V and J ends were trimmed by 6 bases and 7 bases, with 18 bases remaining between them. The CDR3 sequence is CASRPGGLEGGYTF. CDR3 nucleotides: TGTGCCAGCAGACCCGGCGGCCTGGAGGGTGGCTACACCTTC.

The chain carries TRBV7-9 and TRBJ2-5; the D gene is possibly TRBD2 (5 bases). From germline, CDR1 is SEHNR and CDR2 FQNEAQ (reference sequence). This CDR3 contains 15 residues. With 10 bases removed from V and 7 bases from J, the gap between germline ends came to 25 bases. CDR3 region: CATSAGVSRNGTQYF. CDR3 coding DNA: TGTGCCACCTCTGCCGGGGTCTCTAGAAATGGGACCCAGTACTTC.

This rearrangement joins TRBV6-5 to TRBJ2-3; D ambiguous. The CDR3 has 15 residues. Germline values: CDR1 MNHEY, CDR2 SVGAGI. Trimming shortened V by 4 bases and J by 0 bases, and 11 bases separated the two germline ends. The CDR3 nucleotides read TGTGCCAGCAGTTTGTACAGACCCAGCACAGATACGCAGTATTTT. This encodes CASSLYRPSTDTQYF.

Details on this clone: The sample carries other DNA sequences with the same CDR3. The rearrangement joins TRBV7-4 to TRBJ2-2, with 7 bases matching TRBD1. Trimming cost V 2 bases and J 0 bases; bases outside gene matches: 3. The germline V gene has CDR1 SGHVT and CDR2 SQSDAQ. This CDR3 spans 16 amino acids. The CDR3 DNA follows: TGTGCCAGCAGCTTACCGGGACAGCCGAACACCGGGGAGCTGTTTTTT. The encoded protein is CASSLPGQPNTGELFF.

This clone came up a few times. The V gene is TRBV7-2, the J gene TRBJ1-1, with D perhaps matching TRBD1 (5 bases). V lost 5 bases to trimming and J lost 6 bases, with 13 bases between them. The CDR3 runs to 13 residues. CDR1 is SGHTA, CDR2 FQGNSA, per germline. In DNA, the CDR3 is TGTGCCAGCAGCCCCCTACCAGGGTCTGAAGCTTTCTTT. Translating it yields CASSPLPGSEAFF.